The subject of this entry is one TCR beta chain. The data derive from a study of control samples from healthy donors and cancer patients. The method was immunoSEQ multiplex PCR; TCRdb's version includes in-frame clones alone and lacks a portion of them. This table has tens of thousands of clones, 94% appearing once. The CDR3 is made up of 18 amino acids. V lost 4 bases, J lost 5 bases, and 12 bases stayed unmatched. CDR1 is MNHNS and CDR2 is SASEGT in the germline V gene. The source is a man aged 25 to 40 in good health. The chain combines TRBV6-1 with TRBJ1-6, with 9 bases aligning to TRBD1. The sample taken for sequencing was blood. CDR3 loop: CASSGQPGTGINNSPLHF. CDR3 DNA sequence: TGTGCCAGCAGTGGACAGCCCGGGACAGGGATTAATAATTCACCCCTCCACTTT.